This T cell receptor (beta chain) was profiled in a study of cytomegalovirus exposure and HLA in healthy donors. The assay was immunoSEQ multiplex PCR, and TCRdb's table has in-frame clones only and misses some. This sample yields tens of thousands of clones, of which approximately 95% are seen a single time; around 5.8% belongs to the top ten. V dropped 7 bases and J dropped 7 bases, with 22 bases sitting between them. The CDR3 extends over 15 amino acids. Looked up from germline, CDR1 is WSHSY and CDR2 is SAAADI. The clonotype was recovered from a woman between 18 and 29 years old in good health and CMV-seronegative. This chain connects TRBV10-2 to TRBJ1-1; possible D gene TRBD1, 6 bases. The specimen sequenced was PBMCs. The CDR3 region has the DNA TGCGCCAGCACCTACACGGACAGCGGGGGTGGTGAAGCTTTCTTT. This sequence encodes CASTYTDSGGGEAFF.